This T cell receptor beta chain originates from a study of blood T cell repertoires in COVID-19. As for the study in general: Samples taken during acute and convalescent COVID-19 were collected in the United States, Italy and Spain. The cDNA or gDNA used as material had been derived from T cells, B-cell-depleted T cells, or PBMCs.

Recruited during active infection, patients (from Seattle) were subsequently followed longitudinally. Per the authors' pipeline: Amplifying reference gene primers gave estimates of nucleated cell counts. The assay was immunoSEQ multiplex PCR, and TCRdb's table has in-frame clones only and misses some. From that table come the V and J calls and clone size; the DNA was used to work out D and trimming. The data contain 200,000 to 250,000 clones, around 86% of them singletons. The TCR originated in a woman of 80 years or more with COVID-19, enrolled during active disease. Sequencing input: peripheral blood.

The CDR3: CASSSLAGHSHEQYF. Written as DNA, the CDR3 is TGTGCCAGCAGTTCATTAGCGGGCCACTCTCACGAGCAGTACTTC. The rearrangement links TRBV27 to TRBJ2-7, with 7 bases matching TRBD2. Trimming at V came to 4 bases and at J to 5 bases, leaving 11 bases not matched to a gene. Germline V gene lookup returns CDR1 MNHEY and CDR2 SMNVEV (reference sequence). The length of the CDR3 is 15 residues.